Presented here are 10 T cell receptor beta chains from one specimen sequenced in a study of tissue T cells after allogeneic stem cell transplantation. Time point in this sample: mouse harvest day 14 after allogeneic transplant. Each mouse received 10^7 T-cell-depleted marrow cells plus 10^6 splenic CD5+ T cells by tail vein. Profiled with immunoSEQ multiplex PCR; TCRdb holds only in-frame clones, not every one. The table has 2,000 or so clones, 35% to 50% seen once. The sequencing sample was made of gut tissue. Receptor source: a female BALB/c mouse given C57BL/6 T cells with graft-versus-host disease after an allogeneic hematopoietic cell transplant.

Details on this clone: The germline and genes are mouse ones. The DNA ends 1 residue before the CDR3 does, and the rest of the CDR3 is filled in from the germline J gene. This rearrangement joins TRBV16 to TRBJ1-1, with D tentatively TRBD1 (6 bases). CDR3 length: 13 amino acids. CDR1 and CDR2 (germline): SGHSA, FRNQAP. Between the trimmed V and J ends, which lost 5 bases and 0 bases, there was a span of 7 bases. CDR3 bases read: TGTGCAAGCAGCAGGACAGCAAACACAGAAGTCTTC. Encoded protein: CASSRTANTEVF. In full, the CDR3 reads CASSRTANTEVFF.

About this clone: Genes and germline come from the mouse. From the germline J gene comes the end of the CDR3, since the read stops 1 residue before it. The gene calls are TRBV1 and TRBJ2-1, with 12 nucleotides matching TRBD2. The germline V gene has CDR1 NSQYPW and CDR2 LRSPGD (reference sequence). The CDR3 spans 15 residues. The junction had 4 bases not matched to a gene; V was cut back by 3 bases and J by 7 bases. This CDR3 is CTCSARTGGEAEQFF. CDR3 DNA (partial): TGCACCTGCAGTGCTAGGACTGGGGGGGAGGCTGAGCAGTTC.

Judged by abundance, this clone is large. Germline and genes here are mouse. The CDR3 end is not reached by the read, which stops 1 residue before it; the germline J gene fills it in. The V and J genes are TRBV3 and TRBJ1-2; D ambiguous. The CDR3 length is 13 residues. Germline V gene data show CDR1 as SNHLY and CDR2 as FYNGKV (reference sequence). The V end was cut by 2 bases, the J end by 0 bases, with 4 bases between. Partial CDR3 DNA: TGTGCCAGCAGCTTAACAGCAAACTCCGACTACACC. Protein product: CASSLTANSDYT. The whole CDR3 protein reads CASSLTANSDYTF.

As concerns this clone: The listed genes are named as in mouse. The read ends 1 residue early relative to the CDR3; the germline J gene fills the gap. The chain carries TRBV16 and TRBJ1-1; 7 positions agree with TRBD1. CDR3 size: 13 residues. Germline V gene sequence: CDR1 SGHSA, CDR2 FRNQAP. V was pared by 5 bases and J by 8 bases, with 8 bases of the junction left unmatched. CDR3 DNA (partial): TGTGCAAGCAGCCTGGGACAGAAGGGGGAAGTCTTC. Its protein is CASSLGQKGEVF. Given in full, the CDR3 is CASSLGQKGEVFF. Full variable domain (missing parts from reference TRBV16 and TRBJ1-1): NAGVIQTPRHKVTGKGQEATLWCEPISGHSAVFWYRQTIVQGLEFLTYFRNQAPIDDSGMPKERFSAQMPNQSHSTLKIQSTQPQDSAVYLCASSLGQKGEVFFGKGTRLTVV.

This clone has more than one count but fewer than ten. Gene names follow the mouse nomenclature. The read ends 1 residue early relative to the CDR3; the germline J gene fills the gap. V usage is TRBV26 and J usage is TRBJ1-3; TRBD1 aligns across 8 bases. The germline V gene encodes CDR1 KGHPV and CDR2 FQNQEV (reference sequence). Trimming at V came to 4 bases and at J to 2 bases, leaving 1 base not matched to a gene. The CDR3 has 14 residues. Incomplete CDR3 DNA: TGTGCCAGCAGTCCACAGGGGGCTGGAAATACGCTCTAT. Translated, it gives CASSPQGAGNTLY. The CDR3 reads in full as CASSPQGAGNTLYF.

By share of the sample, this clone is large. Any gene name here is a mouse gene name. The read comes to an end 1 residue before the CDR3 does, leaving the germline J gene to fill in the end. The gene calls are TRBV23 and TRBJ2-7; the table's D gene call, TRBD2, was not cross checked with the DNA. In germline, CDR1 is KGHTA, CDR2 FQNQQP. CDR3 length: 15 residues. The CDR3 sequence is CSSSLGLGGPYEQYF. The part of the CDR3 DNA that was read is TGCTCCAGCAGTCTGGGACTGGGGGGCCCCTATGAACAGTAC.

Of note for this clone: The gene names here belong to mouse. CDR3 bases read: TGCACCTGCAGTGCCACAAACAACGAAAGATTATTT. Encoded protein: CTCSATNNERLF. The CDR3 in its entirety is CTCSATNNERLFF. J is TRBJ1-4 and V is TRBV1; no reliable D call. The CDR3 end falls 1 residue outside the read, so it is completed with the germline J gene. Germline assignment: CDR1 NSQYPW and CDR2 LRSPGD (reference sequence). The CDR3 is made up of 13 amino acids. The V end lost 3 bases, the J end lost 4 bases, and 6 bases lay between the germline ends.

Concerning this clone itself: The gene names given are mouse names. The read terminates 1 residue before the CDR3 end, so the remaining end is supplied by the germline J gene. V and J are TRBV4 and TRBJ2-5, with a tentative D call TRBD2 (6 bases). CDR1 is LGHDT and CDR2 is YNNKQL in the germline V gene (reference sequence). V lost 5 bases and J lost 0, with 9 bases in between. This CDR3 has 14 residues. The covered CDR3 bases are TGTGCCAGCAGCCCCTGGGGTAACCAAGACACCCAGTAC. Its translation: CASSPWGNQDTQY. The CDR3 reads in full as CASSPWGNQDTQYF. The whole variable domain, remainder taken from reference TRBV4 and TRBJ2-5, is ETAVFQTPNYHVTQVGNEVSFNCKQTLGHDTMYWYKQDSKKLLKIMFSYNNKQLIVNETVPRRFSPQSSDKAHLNLRIKSVEPEDSAVYLCASSPWGNQDTQYFGPGTRLLVL.

Worth noting for this clone: Gene names and germline match the mouse. The observed sequence ends 1 residue before the CDR3 terminus, with the missing tail filled in from the germline J gene. J is TRBJ2-3 and V is TRBV26; D not resolved. V dropped 3 bases and J dropped 0 bases, with 4 bases sitting between them. Germline CDR1 and CDR2: KGHPV and FQNQEV (reference sequence). There are 13 residues in the CDR3. The covered CDR3 bases are TGTGCCAGCAGTCTAGGGAGTGCAGAAACGCTGTAT. Its protein is CASSLGSAETLY. The whole CDR3 is CASSLGSAETLYF.

Comments on this clone: Gene names are mouse gene names. The read stops 1 residue short of the end of the CDR3; the missing end is completed from the germline J gene. This sequence joins TRBV26 and TRBJ1-3, with D hard to call. V was shortened by 2 bases and J by 3 bases, with 8 bases between the two germline ends. The germline gives CDR1 KGHPV, CDR2 FQNQEV (reference sequence). CDR3 size: 14 residues. The CDR3 DNA, read in part, is TGTGCCAGCAGTCTGCCCGTTTTTGGAAATACGCTCTAT. It yields the protein CASSLPVFGNTLY. The full CDR3 sequence reads CASSLPVFGNTLYF. Variable domain in full (rest from reference TRBV26 and TRBJ1-3): NSKVIQTPRYLVKGQGQKAKMRCIPEKGHPVVFWYQQNKNNEFKFLINFQNQEVLQQIDMTEKRFSAECPSNSPCSLEIQSSEAGDSALYLCASSLPVFGNTLYFGEGSRLIVV.